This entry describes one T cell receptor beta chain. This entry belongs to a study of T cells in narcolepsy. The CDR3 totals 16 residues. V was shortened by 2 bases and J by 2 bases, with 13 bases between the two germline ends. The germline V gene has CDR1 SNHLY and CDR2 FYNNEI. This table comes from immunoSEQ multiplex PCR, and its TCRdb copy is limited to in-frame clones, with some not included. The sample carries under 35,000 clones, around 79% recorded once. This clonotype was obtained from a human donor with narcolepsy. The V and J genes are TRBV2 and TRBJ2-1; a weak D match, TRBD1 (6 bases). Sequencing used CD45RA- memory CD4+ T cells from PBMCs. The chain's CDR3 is CASSESGTRTYNEQFF. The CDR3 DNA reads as TGTGCCAGCAGTGAATCGGGGACACGCACCTACAATGAGCAGTTCTTC.